One T cell receptor beta chain is described in this entry. Those donating, healthy Caucasian individuals from Russia, were aged about 6 to 95. The CDR3 loop spans 16 amino acids. CDR1 LGHNA and CDR2 YSLEER come from the germline V gene. V gave up 0 bases and J gave up 1 base; unmatched junction bases: 2. This specimen comes from a study of blood T cells in healthy people across ages. Primed by a sample-barcoded 5' primer and a J-beta primer mix, a second PCR proceeded for 7 to 11 cycles. TCRdb processed the 5' RACE reads anew with MiXCR; each CDR3 protein has one entry. The sample gives about 570,000 distinct CDR3 sequences, approximately 27% of which show up once; roughly 18% is in the top ten.

The chain combines TRBV4-3 with TRBJ2-2; 7 nucleotides line up with TRBD2. This TCR came from a woman in her seventies in good health. Material for sequencing was blood. CDR3 sequence (DNA): TGCGCCAGCAGCCAAGAGGCTAGCGGGAACACCGGGGAGCTGTTTTTT. Its translation: CASSQEASGNTGELFF.